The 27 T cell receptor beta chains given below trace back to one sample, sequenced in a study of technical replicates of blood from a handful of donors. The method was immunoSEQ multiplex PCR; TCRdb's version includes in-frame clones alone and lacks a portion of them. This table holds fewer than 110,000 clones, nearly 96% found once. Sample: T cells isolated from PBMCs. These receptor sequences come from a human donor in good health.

CDR3 coding DNA: TGTGCCAGCAGCCCGGGACAGGGGGCGGATACGCAGTATTTT. Residues: CASSPGQGADTQYF. This chain joins TRBV5-4 and TRBJ2-3, with 12 bases identical to TRBD1. V shed 4 bases, J shed 6 bases, and the junction held 3 bases outside the gene matches. Germline values: CDR1 SGHNT, CDR2 YYREEE (reference sequence). The CDR3 has 14 amino acids.

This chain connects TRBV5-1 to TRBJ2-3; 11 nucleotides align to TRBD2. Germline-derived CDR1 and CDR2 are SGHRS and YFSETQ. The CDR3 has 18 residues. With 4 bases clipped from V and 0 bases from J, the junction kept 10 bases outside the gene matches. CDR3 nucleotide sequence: TGCGCCAGCAGCCTCTCTCCTAGCGGGGGGTACAGCACAGATACGCAGTATTTT. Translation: CASSLSPSGGYSTDTQYF.

For the CDR3, the DNA is TGTGCCAGCAGCCCAAAGCTAGGCCGCCTAAAAGGAAATGAGCAGTTCTTC. This codes for CASSPKLGRLKGNEQFF. The chain joins TRBV7-2 to TRBJ2-1; D not certain. The CDR3 contains 17 residues. V was shortened by 5 bases and J by 7 bases, with 24 bases between the two germline ends. From germline, CDR1 is SGHTA and CDR2 FQGNSA.

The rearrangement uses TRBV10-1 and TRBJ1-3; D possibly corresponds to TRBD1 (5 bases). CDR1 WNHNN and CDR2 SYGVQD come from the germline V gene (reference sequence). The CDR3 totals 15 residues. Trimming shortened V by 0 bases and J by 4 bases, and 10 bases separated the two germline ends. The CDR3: CASSESTQGGNTIYF. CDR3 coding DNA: TGCGCCAGCAGTGAGTCGACTCAGGGAGGAAACACCATATATTTT.

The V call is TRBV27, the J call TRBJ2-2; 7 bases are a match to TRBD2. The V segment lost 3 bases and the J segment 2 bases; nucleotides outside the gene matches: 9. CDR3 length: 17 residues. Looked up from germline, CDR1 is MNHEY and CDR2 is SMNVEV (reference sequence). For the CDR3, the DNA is TGTGCCAGCAGTTTCCTTATAGCGGGCATTAACACCGGGGAGCTGTTTTTT. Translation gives CASSFLIAGINTGELFF.

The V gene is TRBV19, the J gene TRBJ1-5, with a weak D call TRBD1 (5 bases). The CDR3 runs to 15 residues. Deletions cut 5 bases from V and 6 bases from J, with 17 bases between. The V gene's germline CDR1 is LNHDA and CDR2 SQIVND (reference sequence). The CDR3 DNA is TGTGCCAGTAGTCATCAGGGATTCAAGGGTCAGCCCCAGCATTTT. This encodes CASSHQGFKGQPQHF.

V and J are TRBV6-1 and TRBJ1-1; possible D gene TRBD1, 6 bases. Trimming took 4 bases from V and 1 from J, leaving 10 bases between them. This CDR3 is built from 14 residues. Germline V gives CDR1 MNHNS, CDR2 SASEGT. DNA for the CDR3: TGTGCCAGCAGTGCCAAACAGGGGAACACTGAAGCTTTCTTT. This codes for CASSAKQGNTEAFF.

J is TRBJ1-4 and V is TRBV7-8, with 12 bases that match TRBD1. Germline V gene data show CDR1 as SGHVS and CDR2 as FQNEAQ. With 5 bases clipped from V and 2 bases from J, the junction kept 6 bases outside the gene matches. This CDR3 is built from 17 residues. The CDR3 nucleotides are TGTGCCAGCAGCCCCGGGACAGGGGGCGCGACTAATGAAAAACTGTTTTTT. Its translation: CASSPGTGGATNEKLFF. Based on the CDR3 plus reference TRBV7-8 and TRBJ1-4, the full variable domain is GAGVSQSPRYKVAKRGQDVALRCDPISGHVSLFWYQQALGQGPEFLTYFQNEAQLDKSGLPSDRFFAERPEGSVSTLKIQRTQQEDSAVYLCASSPGTGGATNEKLFFGSGTQLSVL.

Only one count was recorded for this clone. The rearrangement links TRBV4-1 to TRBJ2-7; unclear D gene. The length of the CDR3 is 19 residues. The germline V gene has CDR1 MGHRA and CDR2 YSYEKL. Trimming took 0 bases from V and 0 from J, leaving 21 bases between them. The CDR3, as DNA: TGCGCCAGCAGCCAAGAGGGTGCCGGTACAGCCTATTTCTCCTACGAGCAGTACTTC. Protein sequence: CASSQEGAGTAYFSYEQYF.

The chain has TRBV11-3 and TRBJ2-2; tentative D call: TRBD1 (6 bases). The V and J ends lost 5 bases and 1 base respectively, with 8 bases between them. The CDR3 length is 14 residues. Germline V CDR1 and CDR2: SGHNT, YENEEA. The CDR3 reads CASSVDRNTGELFF. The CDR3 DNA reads TGTGCCAGCAGCGTGGACAGGAACACCGGGGAGCTGTTTTTT.

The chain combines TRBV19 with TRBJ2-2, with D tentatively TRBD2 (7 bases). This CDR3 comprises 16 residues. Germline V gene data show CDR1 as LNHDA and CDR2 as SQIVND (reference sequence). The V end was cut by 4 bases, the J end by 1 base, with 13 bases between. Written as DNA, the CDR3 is TGTGCCAGTAGTAAGGGGGGGACGGTGAACACCGGGGAGCTGTTTTTT. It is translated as CASSKGGTVNTGELFF.

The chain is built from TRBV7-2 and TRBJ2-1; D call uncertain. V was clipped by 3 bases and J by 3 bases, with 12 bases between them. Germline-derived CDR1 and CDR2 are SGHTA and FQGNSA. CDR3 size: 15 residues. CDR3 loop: CASSFNSLDYNEQFF. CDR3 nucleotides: TGTGCCAGCAGCTTCAACAGCCTGGACTACAATGAGCAGTTCTTC.

CDR3 sequence: CASSGGRGSSYEQYF. The CDR3 DNA follows: TGTGCCAGCAGTGGGGGAAGGGGGAGCTCCTACGAGCAGTACTTC. This rearrangement joins TRBV6-1 to TRBJ2-7; possibly TRBD1 for D (6 bases). The CDR3 is 15 amino acids. V was pared by 4 bases and J by 0 bases, with 13 bases between. Germline V gene lookup returns CDR1 MNHNS and CDR2 SASEGT.

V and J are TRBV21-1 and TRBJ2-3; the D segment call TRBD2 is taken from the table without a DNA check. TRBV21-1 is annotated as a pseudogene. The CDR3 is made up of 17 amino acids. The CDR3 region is CASRQGSAGAIRDTQYF. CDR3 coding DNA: TGTGCCAGCAGACAAGGCTCAGCGGGAGCGATAAGAGATACGCAGTATTTT.

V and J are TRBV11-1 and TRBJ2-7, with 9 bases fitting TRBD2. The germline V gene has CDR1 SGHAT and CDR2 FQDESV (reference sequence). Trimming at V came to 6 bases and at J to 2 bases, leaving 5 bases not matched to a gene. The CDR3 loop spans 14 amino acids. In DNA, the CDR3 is TGTGCCAGCAGTCCCCTAGCGGGAACCTACGAGCAGTACTTC. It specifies CASSPLAGTYEQYF.

The chain's CDR3 is CASSLGQGDSPLHF. DNA for the CDR3: TGTGCCAGCAGCCTCGGACAGGGGGATTCACCCCTCCACTTT. J is TRBJ1-6 and V is TRBV5-6; 10 bases are shared with TRBD1. CDR3 length: 14 amino acids. CDR1 and CDR2 from the germline V gene are SGHDT and YYEEEE. The ends lost 4 bases at V and 8 bases at J; junction bases unmatched: 3.

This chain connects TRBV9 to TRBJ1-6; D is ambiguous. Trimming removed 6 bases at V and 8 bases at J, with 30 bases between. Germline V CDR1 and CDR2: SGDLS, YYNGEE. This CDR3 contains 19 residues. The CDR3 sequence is CASNAVPKTRETPDSPLHF. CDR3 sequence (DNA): TGTGCCAGCAACGCAGTCCCCAAGACCCGGGAGACCCCAGATTCACCCCTCCACTTT.

This CDR3 is CASSFLPGLAGPDTQYF. The CDR3 region has the DNA TGTGCCAGCAGTTTTCTCCCGGGACTAGCGGGCCCCGATACGCAGTATTTT. The V and J genes are TRBV28 and TRBJ2-3, with 12 bases matching TRBD2. Germline loops: CDR1 MDHEN, CDR2 SYDVKM. This CDR3 contains 17 residues. The V segment lost 3 bases and the J segment 6 bases; nucleotides outside the gene matches: 10.

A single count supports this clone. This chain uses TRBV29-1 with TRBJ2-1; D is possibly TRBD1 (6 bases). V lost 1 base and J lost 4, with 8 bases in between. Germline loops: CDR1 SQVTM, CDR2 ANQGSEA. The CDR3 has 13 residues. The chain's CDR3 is CSVEGTDYNEQFF. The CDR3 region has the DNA TGCAGCGTTGAAGGGACAGATTACAATGAGCAGTTCTTC.

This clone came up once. Here the CDR3 reads CASSPGTSSRNEQFF. The DNA for the CDR3 is TGTGCCAGCAGTCCCGGGACTAGCTCTCGCAATGAGCAGTTCTTC. This sequence joins TRBV6-4 and TRBJ2-1; TRBD2 matches 9 bases. The CDR3 has 15 amino acids. Unmatched junction bases numbered 8, after V lost 5 bases and J lost 6 bases. Germline CDR1 reads MRHNA; CDR2 reads SNTAGT.

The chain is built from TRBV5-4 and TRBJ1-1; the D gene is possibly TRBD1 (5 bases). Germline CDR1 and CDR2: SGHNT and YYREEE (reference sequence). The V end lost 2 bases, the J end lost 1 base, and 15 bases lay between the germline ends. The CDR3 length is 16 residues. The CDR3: CASSLGVGRENTEAFF. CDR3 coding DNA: TGTGCCAGCAGCTTAGGGGTGGGAAGGGAGAACACTGAAGCTTTCTTT.

The DNA of the CDR3 is TGTGCCAGCAGCGACGGGACTAGCGAGGCAGATACGCAGTATTTT. Translated, it gives CASSDGTSEADTQYF. V is TRBV11-2 and J is TRBJ2-3; 10 bases align to TRBD2. The CDR3 length is 15 residues. V lost 5 bases and J lost 4; bases outside the gene matches: 6. Germline lookup yields CDR1 SGHAT and CDR2 FQNNGV.

CDR3 amino acids: CASSYSRAGEAYEQYF. The CDR3 nucleotides read TGTGCCAGCAGTTACTCGCGGGCGGGAGAGGCCTACGAGCAGTACTTC. The V and J genes are TRBV6-6 and TRBJ2-7, with 7 bases matching TRBD2. Germline V gives CDR1 MNHNY, CDR2 SVGAGI (reference sequence). The CDR3 loop spans 16 amino acids. The V and J ends lost 0 bases and 2 bases, in that order; junction bases with no gene match: 7.

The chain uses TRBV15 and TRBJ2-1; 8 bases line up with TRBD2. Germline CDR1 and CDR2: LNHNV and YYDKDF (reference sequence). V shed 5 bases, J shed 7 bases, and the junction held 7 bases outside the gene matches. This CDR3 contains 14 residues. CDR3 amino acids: CATSPPGLVNEQFF. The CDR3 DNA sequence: TGTGCCACCAGCCCTCCGGGACTAGTAAATGAGCAGTTCTTC.

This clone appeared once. The CDR3 spells CASSHLPGQGWETQYF. The CDR3 DNA follows: TGTGCCAGCAGCCATCTACCGGGACAGGGGTGGGAGACCCAGTACTTC. V and J are TRBV14 and TRBJ2-5; 10 positions agree with TRBD1. This CDR3 has 16 amino acids. V lost 3 bases to trimming and J lost 5 bases; unmatched junction nucleotides: 9. Germline CDR1 SGHDN, CDR2 FVKESK.

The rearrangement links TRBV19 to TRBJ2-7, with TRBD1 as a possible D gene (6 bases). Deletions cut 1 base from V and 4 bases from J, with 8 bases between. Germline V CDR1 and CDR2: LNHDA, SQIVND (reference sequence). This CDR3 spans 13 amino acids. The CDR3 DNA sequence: TGTGCCAGTAGTATAGCCAGGGGTTACGAGCAGTACTTC. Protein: CASSIARGYEQYF.

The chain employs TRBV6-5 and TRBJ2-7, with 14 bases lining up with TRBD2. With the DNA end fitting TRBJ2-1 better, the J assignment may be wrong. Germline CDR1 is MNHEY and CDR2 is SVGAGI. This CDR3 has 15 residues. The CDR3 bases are TGTGCCAGCAGTTCCGGGACTAGCGGGAGAAATGAGCAGTTCTTC. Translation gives CASSSGTSGRNEQFF.